The clone carrying this T cell receptor beta chain was seen a few times. Antigen specificity is unknown. The final CDR3 position lacks the conserved phenylalanine or tryptophan, pointing to a likely read error. This sample is drawn from a study of blood T cells in healthy people across ages. Study results and limitations: Roughly linear age-related decline in beta diversity appeared, significant by age 40.

Primers used in a second PCR of roughly 6 to 12 cycles were a sample-barcoded 5' primer and a J-beta primer mix. TCRdb used MiXCR to reprocess the 5' RACE reads, holding one entry per CDR3 protein. The sample yields almost 550,000 distinct CDR3 sequences, less than 25% seen once. The CDR3 sequence is 14 residues long. The J segment lost 5 bases and the V segment lost 10 bases, leaving 13 bases of the junction unmatched. CDR1 and CDR2 from the germline V gene are SGHTA and FQGNSA. This same sample was also part of a study on T cells of mothers and their children. This second report adds: The sample comes from fewer than ten healthy Caucasian donors: mothers and children. Sample barcodes and 2-4 random nucleotides were added by the M1S primer of the second PCR. Over 8.5 million reads per mother and around 3 million per child were obtained.

Source material: blood. This clonotype was obtained from a boy aged 10-17 years in good health. V and J are TRBV7-2 and TRBJ1-1; 7 nucleotides line up with TRBD1. In nucleotides, the CDR3 is TGTGCCAACGCGGTGATAGGGGGCGAGACTGAAGCTTTCTCT. Residues: CANAVIGGETEAFS.